This TCR beta chain comes out of a study of shared clonotypes between healthy human individuals. At the level of the study: Aged between 18 and 49, the donors were two women and a few men. Study-wide findings and caveats: All-four-donor shared clonotypes had higher generation probabilities than non-shared clonotypes did. Estimated richness was generally greater in naive than memory subsets.

Notes on this clone: As yet, its antigen is unknown.

Germline-derived CDR1 and CDR2 are LNHNV and YYDKDF (reference sequence). J gave up 2 bases and V 2 bases, and 3 bases lay outside the gene matches. This CDR3 is built from 14 residues. Some clones are missing from TCRdb's copy, which holds only in-frame ones; the method was immunoSEQ multiplex PCR. This table has roughly 2,300,000 clones, 85% to 95% appearing once. This sequence originates from a man aged 18 to 29 in good health. Some clones in this sample may be carry-over from other donors' samples. Sequenced: naive CD4+ T cells from PBMCs. Documented subset: CD45RA+ positively selected. The rearrangement links TRBV15 to TRBJ2-7; 7 bases agree with TRBD1. The CDR3 DNA is TGTGCCACCAGCAGAAGACAGGGCACCTACGAGCAGTACTTC. This gives the protein CATSRRQGTYEQYF.